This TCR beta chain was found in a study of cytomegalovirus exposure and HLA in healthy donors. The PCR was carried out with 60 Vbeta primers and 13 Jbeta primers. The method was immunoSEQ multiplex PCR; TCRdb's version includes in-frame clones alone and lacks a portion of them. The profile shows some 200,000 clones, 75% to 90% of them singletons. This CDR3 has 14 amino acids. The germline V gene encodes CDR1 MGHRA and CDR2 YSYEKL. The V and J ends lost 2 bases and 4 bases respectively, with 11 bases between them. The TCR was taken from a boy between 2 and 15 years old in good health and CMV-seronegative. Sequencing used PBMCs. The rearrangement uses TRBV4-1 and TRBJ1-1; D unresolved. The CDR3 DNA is TGCGCCAGCAGCCAATTGCATCGGGGCACTGAAGCTTTCTTT. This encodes CASSQLHRGTEAFF.